The rows below give T cell receptor beta chains drawn from one sample of a study of vaccination and CD4 T cells after COVID-19. Antigens of these TCRs are unknown. MiXCR was run by TCRdb on the PCR reads, yielding one entry per CDR3 protein. The sample holds about 6,000 distinct CDR3 sequences, 30% to 40% seen once. The sample consisted of CD4+ T cells from blood, cultured in vitro. The receptors originated from a human donor in good health. Both conserved end residues are part of each CDR3. The D gene is left open where the match is weak. Clone size is not always given. Where it is, it says once, few, many or a class for expanded clones.

v_gene,abundance,j_gene,d_gene,CDR3nt,CDR3aa
TRBV30,few,TRBJ1-1,.,TGTGCCTGGAGTGATAGTAAGGGTATGAACACTGAAGCTTTCTTT,CAWSDSKGMNTEAFF
TRBV29-1,few,TRBJ1-1,.,TGCAGCGTTGGGAGGGGCATGAACACTGAAGCTTTCTTT,CSVGRGMNTEAFF
TRBV10-3,.,TRBJ2-1,.,TGTGCCATTAACCCAGGGGGGGCCCCCAACAATGAGCAGTTCTTC,CAINPGGAPNNEQFF
TRBV6-4,.,TRBJ2-1,TRBD2,TGTGCCAGCAGTGACGGGGGGGGAGGCTACAATGAGCAGTTCTTC,CASSDGGGGYNEQFF
TRBV11-1,.,TRBJ1-2,.,TGTGCCAGCAGCCCGGACAGTAACTATGGCTACACCTTC,CASSPDSNYGYTF
TRBV2,medium-sized,TRBJ1-6,TRBD1,TGTGCCAGCAGATCGTCCGGGACAGGGCGTAATTCACCCCTCCACTTT,CASRSSGTGRNSPLHF
TRBV7-3,.,TRBJ2-2,.,TGTGCCAGCAGCTTGAAGGGGGGCAGCACCGGGGAGCTGTTTTTT,CASSLKGGSTGELFF
TRBV5-8,.,TRBJ2-5,TRBD1,TGTGCCAGCAGTTTTGACAGGGGAGAAGAGACCCAGTACTTC,CASSFDRGEETQYF
TRBV20-1,medium-sized,TRBJ1-5,.,TGCAGTGCTAGGGAGGGCCTCGCGATGACCCAGCATTTT,CSAREGLAMTQHF
TRBV11-3,.,TRBJ2-7,.,TGTGCCAGCAGCTTGCCAGGGAGGAGCGAGCAGTACTTC,CASSLPGRSEQYF
TRBV7-9,.,TRBJ2-2,TRBD1,TGTGCCAGCAGCGGCCAGGGGGCCACCGGGGAGCTGTTTTTT,CASSGQGATGELFF
TRBV11-2,.,TRBJ1-2,TRBD1,TGTGCCAGCAGCTCTGGGACAGGAAGCTATGGCTACACCTTC,CASSSGTGSYGYTF
TRBV29-1,.,TRBJ1-6,.,TGCAGCGTTAGTGCAGGCGATAATTCACCCCTCCACTTT,CSVSAGDNSPLHF
TRBV6-1,.,TRBJ2-7,.,TGTGCCAGCAGTGACGACTCCTACGAGCAGTACTTC,CASSDDSYEQYF
TRBV29-1,.,TRBJ1-2,TRBD1,TGCAGCGTTTGGTGGGACAGGGGGCTCTACGGCTATGGCTACACCTTC,CSVWWDRGLYGYGYTF
TRBV20-1,.,TRBJ1-1,.,TGCAGTGCTGGAGGGAACACTGAAGCTTTCTTT,CSAGGNTEAFF
TRBV6-1,.,TRBJ1-2,.,TGTGCCAGCAGCCGGCCCCAGTCCGCCTATGGCTACACCTTC,CASSRPQSAYGYTF
TRBV20-1,.,TRBJ1-5,TRBD1,TGCAGTGCAACATTGGCCATGGGACAGGCAAGGGGCAATCAGCCCCAGCATTTT,CSATLAMGQARGNQPQHF
TRBV24-1,.,TRBJ2-5,.,TGTGCCACCAGTGATTTGCAAAATGGGATAGAGACCCAGTACTTC,CATSDLQNGIETQYF
TRBV6-1,.,TRBJ1-2,.,TGTGCCAGCAGGGGGGGGCAGGGGCGGCCTAACTATGGCTACACCTTC,CASRGGQGRPNYGYTF